This T cell receptor beta chain is drawn from a study of response to subunit inactivated influenza vaccine. This clonotype appeared a few times. Via MiXCR, TCRdb re-called the RT-PCR reads, giving one row per CDR3 protein. Among about 540,000 distinct CDR3 sequences listed, approximately 20% were seen once. The CDR3 sequence is 13 residues long. V was pared by 5 bases and J by 8 bases, with 10 bases between. This sample also belongs to another study, concerning T cells expressing NK-cell markers. That work adds: Production of TCR beta cDNA relied on 5'RACE template switching with UMIs. HCMV serostatus: most of the eight sequenced donors positive, one negative. Within several experiments, an anti-gamma-delta TCR antibody kept the sorting limited to alpha-beta TCR T cells. Leadership of the CD3+CD56-NKG2C+ fraction also belonged to these clonotypes in a few donors. Uncertainty persisted over the HCMV specificity of expanded NKG2C+ T cell clones.

This rearrangement joins TRBV12-3 or TRBV12-4 to TRBJ1-6; no clear D gene. The TCR comes from a man between 50 and 59 years old who received an inactivated influenza vaccine. This material consisted of CD4+ T cells sorted from PBMCs, taken less than 13 days after vaccination. In DNA, the CDR3 is TGTGCCAGCAGTCCCTCAGTCGATTCACCCCTCCACTTT. This codes for CASSPSVDSPLHF.